This passage covers 19 T cell receptor beta chains from one sample sequenced in a study of cytomegalovirus exposure and HLA in healthy donors. PCR primers comprised 60 Vbeta and 13 Jbeta primers. The data were produced by immunoSEQ multiplex PCR, yet TCRdb's version contains in-frame clones alone and is incomplete. The profile shows 90,000 to 120,000 clones, around 76% of them singletons. Material: PBMCs. Receptors were obtained from a man aged 18 to 29 in good health and CMV-seronegative.

This clone was found once. The gene calls are TRBV6-5 and TRBJ2-5, with 11 bases lining up with TRBD2. The V gene's germline CDR1 is MNHEY and CDR2 SVGAGI. The CDR3 totals 16 residues. The V and J ends lost 4 bases and 1 base, in that order; junction bases with no gene match: 5. CDR3 protein: CASSSVSGGAQETQYF. The CDR3 DNA reads as TGTGCCAGCAGTTCGGTTAGCGGGGGGGCCCAAGAGACCCAGTACTTC.

Only a few counts were recorded for this clone. This chain links TRBV18 with TRBJ1-4; TRBD1 might be the D (5 bases). Germline V gene data show CDR1 as KGHSH and CDR2 as LQKENI. V shed 3 bases and J shed 0 bases, with 8 bases lying between them. The CDR3 is made up of 15 amino acids. This CDR3 reads CASSPPGATNEKLFF. DNA of the CDR3: TGTGCCAGCTCACCTCCGGGGGCAACTAATGAAAAACTGTTTTTT.

This clone was counted a single time. This chain joins TRBV27 and TRBJ1-6; D may be TRBD1 (6 bases). The CDR3 consists of 13 residues. The V gene's germline CDR1 is MNHEY and CDR2 SMNVEV (reference sequence). The V end was cut by 5 bases, the J end by 10 bases, with 12 bases between. The CDR3 loop reads CASSPWTDSPLHF. The CDR3, as DNA: TGTGCCAGCAGTCCCTGGACAGACTCACCCCTCCACTTT.

The rearrangement links TRBV21-1 to TRBJ1-1; TRBD1, the D gene given by the table, was not confirmed from the DNA. TRBV21-1 is shown as a pseudogene. This CDR3 has 17 amino acids. In nucleotides, the CDR3 is TGTGCCAGCAGCAAAAATGGGACAACTAGGAACGCTCTGACGGCTTTCTTT. This translates into CASSKNGTTRNALTAFF.

The table lists this clone with a count of one. The chain links TRBV29-1 to TRBJ2-7; D not certain. Germline CDR1 is SQVTM and CDR2 is ANQGSEA. V lost 4 bases to trimming and J lost 2 bases, with 12 bases between them. The CDR3 consists of 13 residues. The CDR3 DNA follows: TGCAGCGTTGGACACCAGAATACCTACGAGCAGTACTTC. Translated, it gives CSVGHQNTYEQYF.

The rearrangement joins TRBV15 to TRBJ2-5; TRBD1 agrees at 8 bases. V trimming: 3 bases; J trimming: 0 bases; junction bases outside the gene matches: 6. The CDR3 length is 16 residues. Germline values: CDR1 LNHNV, CDR2 YYDKDF (reference sequence). The CDR3 coding sequence is TGTGCCACCAGCAGGGGGGACAGGCCCAACCAAGAGACCCAGTACTTC. This codes for CATSRGDRPNQETQYF.

The gene calls are TRBV25-1 and TRBJ2-5; a possible D gene is TRBD2 (7 bases). Trimming cost V 7 bases and J 5 bases, with 23 bases left between them. The CDR3 is made up of 16 amino acids. Germline loops: CDR1 MGHDK, CDR2 SYGVNS. Written as DNA, the CDR3 is TGTGCCAGCACCCCTGGGGGGGCCGAGGGCAAGGAGACCCAGTACTTC. Amino acid sequence: CASTPGGAEGKETQYF.

The count of this clone is one. The chain recombines TRBV7-2 with TRBJ2-7, with 7 bases aligning to TRBD1. Germline V gene lookup returns CDR1 SGHTA and CDR2 FQGNSA. The CDR3 covers 19 residues. Trimming removed 1 base from V and 5 bases from J; junction bases left unmatched: 20. The CDR3 here is CASSLGSPGAAGGLNEQYF. The CDR3, as DNA: TGTGCCAGCAGCTTAGGTAGCCCTGGGGCGGCAGGGGGTTTGAACGAGCAGTACTTC.

V usage is TRBV23-1 and J usage is TRBJ1-5; D remains unclear. TRBV23-1 is treated as an ORF (open reading frame) with a function not yet certain. The V end lost 0 bases, the J end lost 0 bases, and 6 bases lay between the germline ends. The CDR3 is made up of 15 amino acids. CDR3 amino acids: CASSQSEVSNQPQHF. For the CDR3, the DNA is TGCGCCAGCAGTCAATCCGAGGTTAGCAATCAGCCCCAGCATTTT.

The chain carries TRBV9 and TRBJ2-1; 9 positions agree with TRBD2. With 1 base clipped from V and 6 bases from J, the junction kept 11 bases outside the gene matches. The CDR3 covers 17 residues. Germline V gives CDR1 SGDLS, CDR2 YYNGEE. The CDR3 reads CASSVIRSAGGLNEQFF. CDR3 in DNA: TGTGCCAGCAGCGTAATAAGGTCGGCGGGGGGGCTCAATGAGCAGTTCTTC.

In nucleotides, the CDR3 is TGTGCCAGCAGTGGCGGTAGCTTCGATACGCAGTATTTT. Translation gives CASSGGSFDTQYF. The chain couples TRBV27 to TRBJ2-3; no reliable D call. Trimming shortened V by 5 bases and J by 6 bases, and 12 bases separated the two germline ends. There are 13 residues in the CDR3. Germline V gene data show CDR1 as MNHEY and CDR2 as SMNVEV (reference sequence).

This clone was recorded once. The genes are TRBV4-3 and TRBJ2-1, with 7 bases matching TRBD2. CDR3 length: 16 amino acids. From germline, CDR1 is LGHNA and CDR2 YSLEER. V was clipped by 0 bases and J by 5 bases; unmatched bases: 7. The CDR3 DNA reads TGCGCCAGCAGCCAAGATGGCCAGCGGGGTAACAATGAGCAGTTCTTC. Protein product: CASSQDGQRGNNEQFF.

This clone has just a few counts. This rearrangement joins TRBV19 to TRBJ1-5; weak D call: TRBD1 (6 bases). The germline V gene encodes CDR1 LNHDA and CDR2 SQIVND (reference sequence). There are 16 residues in the CDR3. V dropped 6 bases and J dropped 2 bases, with 17 bases sitting between them. The CDR3 reads CASSTSGGAGNQPQHF. DNA of the CDR3: TGTGCCAGTAGCACCTCGGGGGGGGCAGGCAATCAGCCCCAGCATTTT.

The chain carries TRBV14 and TRBJ2-2; TRBD1 might be the D (6 bases). Germline V gives CDR1 SGHDN, CDR2 FVKESK. The CDR3 is 16 amino acids. V lost 4 bases, J lost 5 bases, and 17 bases lay in between. The CDR3 region is CASSRGQGRKTGELFF. CDR3 nucleotides: TGTGCCAGCAGCCGGGGCCAGGGGCGGAAAACCGGGGAGCTGTTTTTT.

The rearrangement links TRBV6-5 to TRBJ2-7; 9 nucleotides align to TRBD1. The trim removed 10 bases at V and 5 bases at J, leaving 9 bases unmatched. Germline values: CDR1 MNHEY, CDR2 SVGAGI. CDR3 length: 13 amino acids. CDR3 in DNA: TGTGCCACCGTGGGGACAGGGAGGCACGAGCAGTACTTC. This encodes CATVGTGRHEQYF.

The chain joins TRBV7-3 to TRBJ2-2; tentative D call: TRBD2 (6 bases). The CDR3 length is 14 residues. The V gene lost 5 bases and the J gene lost 4 bases, with 11 bases spanning the gap. Germline V CDR1 and CDR2: SGHTA, FQGTGA. CDR3 bases: TGTGCCAGCAGCCCCGCGGGAAGCACCGGGGAGCTGTTTTTT. Translation gives CASSPAGSTGELFF.

V and J are TRBV5-1 and TRBJ2-1, with TRBD1 identical over 10 bases. Germline V CDR1 and CDR2: SGHRS, YFSETQ. This CDR3 region has 13 residues. After removal of 7 bases from V and 8 bases from J, the junction contained 6 bases not matched to a gene. The CDR3: CASSGQGEDEQFF. The CDR3 coding sequence is TGCGCCAGCTCCGGACAGGGGGAGGATGAGCAGTTCTTC.

Notes on this clone: This sample also contains other DNA sequences that code for the same CDR3. The chain combines TRBV19 with TRBJ2-3; possible D gene TRBD2, 6 bases. Per the germline V gene, CDR1 is LNHDA and CDR2 is SQIVND (reference sequence). Trimming took 6 bases from V and 1 from J, leaving 11 bases between them. The length of the CDR3 is 14 residues. The CDR3 loop is CASRTSGGTDTQYF. CDR3 bases: TGTGCCAGTAGGACCTCGGGGGGCACAGATACGCAGTATTTT.

The chain carries TRBV19 and TRBJ1-5; 7 bases are a match to TRBD1. V lost 4 bases, J lost 3 bases, and 9 bases stayed unmatched. CDR1 is LNHDA, CDR2 SQIVND, per germline (reference sequence). This CDR3 comprises 16 residues. CDR3 residues: CASSTRDRTLNQPQHF. The CDR3 DNA reads TGTGCCAGTAGTACTCGGGACAGAACCCTCAATCAGCCCCAGCATTTT.